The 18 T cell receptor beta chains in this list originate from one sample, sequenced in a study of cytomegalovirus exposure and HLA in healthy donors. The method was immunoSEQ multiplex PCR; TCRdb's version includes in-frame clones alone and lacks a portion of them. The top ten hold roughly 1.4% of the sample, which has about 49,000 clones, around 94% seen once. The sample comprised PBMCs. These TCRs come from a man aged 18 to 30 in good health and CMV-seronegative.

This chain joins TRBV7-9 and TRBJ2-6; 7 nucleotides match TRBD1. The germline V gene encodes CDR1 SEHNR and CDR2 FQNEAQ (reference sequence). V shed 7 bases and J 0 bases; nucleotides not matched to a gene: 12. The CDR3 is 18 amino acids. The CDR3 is CASNDHRGVSSGANVLTF. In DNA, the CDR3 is TGTGCCAGCAACGACCACAGGGGAGTCAGCTCTGGGGCCAACGTCCTGACTTTC.

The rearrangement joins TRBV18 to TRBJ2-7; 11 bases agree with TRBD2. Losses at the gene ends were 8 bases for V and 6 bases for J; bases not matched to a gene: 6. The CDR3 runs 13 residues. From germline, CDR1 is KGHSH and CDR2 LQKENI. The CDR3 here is CASTTSGKGEQYF. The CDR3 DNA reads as TGTGCCAGCACGACTAGCGGGAAAGGCGAGCAGTACTTC.

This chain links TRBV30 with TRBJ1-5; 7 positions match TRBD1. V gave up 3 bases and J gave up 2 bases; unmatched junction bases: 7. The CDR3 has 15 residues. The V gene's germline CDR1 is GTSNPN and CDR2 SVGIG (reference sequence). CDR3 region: CAWSPGTAGNQPQHF. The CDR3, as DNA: TGTGCCTGGAGCCCCGGGACAGCAGGCAATCAGCCCCAGCATTTT.

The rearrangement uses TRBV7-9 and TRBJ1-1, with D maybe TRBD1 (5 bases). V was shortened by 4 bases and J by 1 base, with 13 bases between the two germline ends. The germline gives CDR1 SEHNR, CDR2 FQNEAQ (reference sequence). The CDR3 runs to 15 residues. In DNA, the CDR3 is TGTGCCAGCAGCTCATCAGGGTTTGGGAACACTGAAGCTTTCTTT. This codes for CASSSSGFGNTEAFF.

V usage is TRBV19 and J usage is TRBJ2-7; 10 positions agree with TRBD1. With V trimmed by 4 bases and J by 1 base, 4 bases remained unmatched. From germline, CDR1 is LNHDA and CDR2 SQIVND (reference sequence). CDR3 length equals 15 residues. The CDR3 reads CASSTRQGASYEQYF. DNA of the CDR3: TGTGCCAGTAGTACCCGACAGGGGGCATCCTACGAGCAGTACTTC.

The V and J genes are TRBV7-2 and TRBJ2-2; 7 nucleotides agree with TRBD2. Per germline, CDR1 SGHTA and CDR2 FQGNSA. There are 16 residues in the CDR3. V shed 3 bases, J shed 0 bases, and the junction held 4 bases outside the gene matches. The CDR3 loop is CASSFGGGSNTGELFF. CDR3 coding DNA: TGTGCCAGCAGCTTCGGGGGAGGGTCGAACACCGGGGAGCTGTTTTTT.

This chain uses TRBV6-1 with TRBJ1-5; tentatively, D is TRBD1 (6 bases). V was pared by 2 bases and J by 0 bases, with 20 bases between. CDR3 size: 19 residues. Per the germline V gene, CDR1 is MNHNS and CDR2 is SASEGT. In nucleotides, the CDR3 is TGTGCCAGCAGTGAATTGGGGGCTCGGGGAACTTATAGCAATCAGCCCCAGCATTTT. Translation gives CASSELGARGTYSNQPQHF.

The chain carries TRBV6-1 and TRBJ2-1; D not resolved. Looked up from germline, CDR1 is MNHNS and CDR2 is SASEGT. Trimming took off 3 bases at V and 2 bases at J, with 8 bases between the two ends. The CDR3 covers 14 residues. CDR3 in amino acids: CASSDGSTYNEQFF. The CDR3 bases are TGTGCCAGCAGTGATGGCTCAACCTACAATGAGCAGTTCTTC.

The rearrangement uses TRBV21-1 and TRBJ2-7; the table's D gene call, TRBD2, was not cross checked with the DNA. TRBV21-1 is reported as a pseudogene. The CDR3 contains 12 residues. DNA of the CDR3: TGTGCCAGCGGGGACTTCACCTACGAGCAGTACTTC. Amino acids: CASGDFTYEQYF.

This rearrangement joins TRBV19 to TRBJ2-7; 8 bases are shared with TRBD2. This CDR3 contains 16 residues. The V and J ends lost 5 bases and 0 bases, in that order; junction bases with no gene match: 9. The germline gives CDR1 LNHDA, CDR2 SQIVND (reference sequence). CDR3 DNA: TGTGCCAGTAGTCCCCCACTAGCGGACTTCTCCTACGAGCAGTACTTC. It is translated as CASSPPLADFSYEQYF.

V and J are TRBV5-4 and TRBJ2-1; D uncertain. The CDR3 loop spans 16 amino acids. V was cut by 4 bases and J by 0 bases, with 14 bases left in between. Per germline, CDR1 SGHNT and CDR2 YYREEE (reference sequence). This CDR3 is CASSTLAHSSYNEQFF. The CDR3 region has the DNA TGTGCCAGCAGCACCCTCGCGCACAGCTCCTACAATGAGCAGTTCTTC. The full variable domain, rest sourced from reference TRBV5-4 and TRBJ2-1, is ETGVTQSPTHLIKTRGQQVTLRCSSQSGHNTVSWYQQALGQGPQFIFQYYREEENGRGNFPPRFSGLQFPNYSSELNVNALELDDSALYLCASSTLAHSSYNEQFFGPGTRLTVL.

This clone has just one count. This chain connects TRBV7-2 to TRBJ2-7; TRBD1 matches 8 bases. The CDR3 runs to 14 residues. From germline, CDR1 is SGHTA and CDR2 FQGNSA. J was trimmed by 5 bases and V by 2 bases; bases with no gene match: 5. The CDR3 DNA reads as TGTGCCAGCAGCTTATTTGGACAGGGTCACGAGCAGTACTTC. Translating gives CASSLFGQGHEQYF.

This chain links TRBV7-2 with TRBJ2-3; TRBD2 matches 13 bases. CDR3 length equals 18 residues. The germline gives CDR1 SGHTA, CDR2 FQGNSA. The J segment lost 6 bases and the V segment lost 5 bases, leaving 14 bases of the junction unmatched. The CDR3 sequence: CASSLGGTSGIAGDTQYF. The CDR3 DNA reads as TGTGCCAGCAGCCTCGGTGGGACTAGCGGGATCGCAGGGGATACGCAGTATTTT.

The CDR3 region is CASSPVAGGNQPQHF. The CDR3, as DNA: TGTGCCAGCTCACCAGTAGCAGGGGGCAATCAGCCCCAGCATTTT. V and J are TRBV18 and TRBJ1-5, with D maybe TRBD1 (6 bases). CDR1 and CDR2 (germline): KGHSH, LQKENI. Trimming removed 2 bases at V and 2 bases at J, with 10 bases between. This CDR3 comprises 15 residues.

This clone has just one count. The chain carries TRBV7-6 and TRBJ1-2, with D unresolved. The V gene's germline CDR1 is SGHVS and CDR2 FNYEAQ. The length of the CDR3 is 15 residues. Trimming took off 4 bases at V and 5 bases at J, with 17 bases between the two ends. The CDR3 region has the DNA TGTGCCAGCAGCTATAACCCCGGCGGGTCGTATGGCTACACCTTC. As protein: CASSYNPGGSYGYTF.

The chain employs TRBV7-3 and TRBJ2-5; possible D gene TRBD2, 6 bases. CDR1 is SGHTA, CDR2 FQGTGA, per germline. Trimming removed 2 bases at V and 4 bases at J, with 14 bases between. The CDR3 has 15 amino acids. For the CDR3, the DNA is TGTGCCAGCAGCTTATATGGAGGGACCCGAGAGACCCAGTACTTC. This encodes CASSLYGGTRETQYF.

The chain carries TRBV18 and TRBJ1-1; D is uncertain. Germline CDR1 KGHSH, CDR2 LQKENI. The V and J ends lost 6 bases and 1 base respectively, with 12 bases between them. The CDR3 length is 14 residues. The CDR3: CASSLQPGNTEAFF. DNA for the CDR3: TGTGCCAGCTCCCTACAACCAGGGAACACTGAAGCTTTCTTT.

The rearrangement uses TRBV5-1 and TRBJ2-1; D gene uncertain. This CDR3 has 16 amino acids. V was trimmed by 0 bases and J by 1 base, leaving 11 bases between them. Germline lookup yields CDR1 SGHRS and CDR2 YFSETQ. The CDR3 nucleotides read TGCGCCAGCAGCTTGGCCACGAGCAAATCCTACAATGAGCAGTTCTTC. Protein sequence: CASSLATSKSYNEQFF. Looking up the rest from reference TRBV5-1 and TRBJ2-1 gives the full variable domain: KAGVTQTPRYLIKTRGQQVTLSCSPISGHRSVSWYQQTPGQGLQFLFEYFSETQRNKGNFPGRFSGRQFSNSRSEMNVSTLELGDSALYLCASSLATSKSYNEQFFGPGTRLTVL.